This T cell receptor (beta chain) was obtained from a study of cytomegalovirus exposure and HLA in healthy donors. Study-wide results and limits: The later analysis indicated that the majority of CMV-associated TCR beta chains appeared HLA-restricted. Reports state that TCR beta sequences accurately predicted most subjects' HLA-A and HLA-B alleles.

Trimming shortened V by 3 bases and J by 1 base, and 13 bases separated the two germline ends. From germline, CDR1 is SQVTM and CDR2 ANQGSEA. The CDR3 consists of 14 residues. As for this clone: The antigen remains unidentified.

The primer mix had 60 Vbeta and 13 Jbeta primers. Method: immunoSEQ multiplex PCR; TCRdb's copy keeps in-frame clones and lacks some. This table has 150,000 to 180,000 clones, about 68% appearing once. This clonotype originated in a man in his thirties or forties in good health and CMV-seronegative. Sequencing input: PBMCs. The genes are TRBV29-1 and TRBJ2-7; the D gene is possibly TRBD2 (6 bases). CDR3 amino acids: CSVDPGGTSYEQYF. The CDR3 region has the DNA TGCAGCGTTGATCCCGGGGGTACGTCCTACGAGCAGTACTTC.